Reported below is one T cell receptor (beta chain). What it recognizes is unknown. Genomic DNA served as template for TCR beta VDJ and CDR3 profiling. Each CDR3 protein gets one entry after TCRdb re-called the reads with MiXCR. The data hold about 40,000 distinct CDR3 sequences, with roughly 63% observed a single time. The CDR3 extends over 15 amino acids. CDR1 is SEHNR, CDR2 FQNEAQ, per germline (reference sequence). Trimming stripped 2 bases from V and 10 bases from J, with 15 bases between. Patients chosen for sequencing had CD8+CD57+ cells that had expanded, as shown by flow cytometry. Blood sampling was performed on the patients, and none of them had received therapy by then. The data stem from a study of CD8+CD57+ T cells in acquired aplastic anemia. Across the whole study: Sorting CD4+ and CD8+ cells gave DNA averaging roughly 3.5 ug. General study results and limits: Patients did not significantly differ from controls in CD8+ Simpson's diversity. Fewer than 30 CD8+ CDR3 sequences were shared between patients and controls.

The rearrangement links TRBV7-9 to TRBJ1-6; tentatively, D is TRBD1 (6 bases). This receptor was taken from a human donor with aplastic anemia. Sequencing used sorted CD4+, CD8+, or CD8+CD57+ T cells (not recorded which) from PBMCs. Here the CDR3 DNA reads TGTGCCAGCAGCTTACTAACAGGGACGGTCTCACCCCTCCACTTT. This encodes CASSLLTGTVSPLHF.